A few counts support the clone carrying this T cell receptor (beta chain). Using immunoSEQ multiplex PCR, the repertoire was profiled, and TCRdb retains in-frame clones only, with some absent. The table shows about 180,000 clones, with about 86% occurring only once. This sample is part of a study of cytomegalovirus exposure and HLA in healthy donors. Specimen: PBMCs. This TCR was sampled from a woman younger than 45 in good health and CMV-seronegative.

The CDR3 DNA reads as TGTGCCAGCAGGGAGAACTACGAGCAGTACTTC. Residues: CASRENYEQYF. The chain combines TRBV2 with TRBJ2-7; D remains ambiguous. The CDR3 runs to 11 residues. Germline V CDR1 and CDR2: SNHLY, FYNNEI. Trimming pared 6 bases from V and 3 bases from J, leaving 6 bases between.